This TCR beta chain was obtained from a study of cytomegalovirus exposure and HLA in healthy donors. 13 Jbeta primers and 60 Vbeta primers were used for the PCR. Clones were read by immunoSEQ multiplex PCR, and TCRdb kept only the in-frame ones, dropping some. The sample holds 200,000 to 250,000 clones, over 65% seen once. Of note for this clone: Other DNA sequences in the same sample also yield this CDR3.

The germline V gene encodes CDR1 MNHEY and CDR2 SVGAGI. The CDR3 runs to 14 residues. Trimming left V 4 bases short and J 0 bases short, with 9 bases between. The V call is TRBV6-5, the J call TRBJ1-2; unclear D gene. The sequenced material came from PBMCs. The clonotype was recovered from an older woman in good health and CMV-seropositive. CDR3 nucleotides: TGTGCCAGCAGTTTGGCGGCAACTAACTATGGCTACACCTTC. Protein sequence: CASSLAATNYGYTF.